Below, one T cell receptor beta chain is given with its context. The target antigen is unknown. These data come from a study of T cell responses to AZD1222 COVID-19 vaccine. Sequencing was performed with immunoSEQ multiplex PCR; in TCRdb, only in-frame clones are kept and a portion is missing. The sample contains 150,000 to 200,000 clones, approximately 91% of which appear only once. Overall study findings and caveats: Donors, mostly white British, included more females; clonal diversity was possibly underestimated. At baseline, just six or seven AZD1222 recipients tested seropositive.

Unmatched junction bases numbered 5, after V lost 0 bases and J lost 7 bases. This CDR3 is built from 15 residues. The germline V gene encodes CDR1 SGDLS and CDR2 YYNGEE. The sample in question was peripheral blood, obtained on day 0 of AZD1222 vaccination. The chain employs TRBV9 and TRBJ2-1; 9 positions agree with TRBD2. The receptor's source is an adult in good health. The chain's CDR3 is CASSVASGKGNEQFF. The CDR3 DNA sequence: TGTGCCAGCAGCGTAGCTAGCGGGAAGGGTAATGAGCAGTTCTTC.